The clone carrying this TCR beta chain was seen a single time. These data originate in a study of blood T cell repertoires in COVID-19. About the research overall: Sites across the United States, Italy and Spain contributed samples from acute and convalescent COVID-19.

Trimming cost V 5 bases and J 4 bases, with 12 bases left between them. The CDR3 runs 13 residues. Germline assignment: CDR1 SGHRS and CDR2 YFSETQ. Profiling relied on immunoSEQ multiplex PCR, and the TCRdb table lists in-frame clones only, not all of them. The profile shows about 68,000 clones, nearly 90% of them singletons. Sequenced sample: peripheral blood. The TCR sequence derives from a man aged 45-65 years with active COVID-19. The chain carries TRBV5-1 and TRBJ1-1, with D perhaps matching TRBD1 (6 bases). The CDR3 region has the DNA TGCGCCAGCAGTGCACAGGGTCCCACTGAAGCTTTCTTT. It is translated as CASSAQGPTEAFF.